This TCR beta chain was sequenced during a study of blood T cell repertoires in COVID-19. Across the whole study: Sources were T cells, B-cell-depleted T cells, or PBMCs; the material itself was cDNA or gDNA.

How the authors handled the data: Amplification with reference gene primers provided the estimates of nucleated cell counts. TCRdb's copy holds only in-frame clones and misses some; the assay was immunoSEQ multiplex PCR. V and J calls and clone size are given by that table; D and trimming were obtained from the DNA. The repertoire includes 160,000 or so clones, around four fifths of them detected once, and 13% sits in the top ten. This clonotype was sampled from a man in his 70s who had recovered from COVID-19. The sequencing sample was made of peripheral blood.

CDR3 protein: CASSQIWATDTQYF. CDR3 sequence (DNA): TGTGCCAGCAGCCAGATATGGGCCACAGATACGCAGTATTTT. The rearrangement joins TRBV7-2 to TRBJ2-3, with no clear D. V was cut by 5 bases and J by 2 bases, with 11 bases left in between. The CDR3 is 14 amino acids. CDR1 SGHTA and CDR2 FQGNSA come from the germline V gene. The complete variable domain, with remaining parts taken from reference TRBV7-2 and TRBJ2-3, reads GAGVSQSPSNKVTEKGKDVELRCDPISGHTALYWYRQSLGQGLEFLIYFQGNSAPDKSGLPSDRFSAERTGGSVSTLTIQRTQQEDSAVYLCASSQIWATDTQYFGPGTRLTVL.